The clone carrying this T cell receptor beta chain was seen only once. Germline CDR1 MNHNY, CDR2 SVGAGI (reference sequence). V was shortened by 5 bases and J by 2 bases, with 10 bases between the two germline ends. The CDR3 totals 14 residues. The data were taken from a study of Ad26.COV2.S vaccination and SARS-CoV-2 variants. The protocol was immunoSEQ multiplex PCR, while the TCRdb copy is restricted to in-frame clones and leaves out a portion. The sample contains some 320,000 clones, more than 70% of which appear only once. The treatment denotes: about 20 received Ad26.COV2.S at low or high dose, single or two shots; a few received placebo; per-sample allocation not given. Day 63 after the first vaccine or placebo injection was the time point for sampling.

This receptor was taken from a person between 18 and 60 years old who received the Ad26.COV2.S COVID-19 vaccine or a placebo. Sequenced material: peripheral blood, taken in a trial of Ad26.COV2.S vaccine versus placebo. The V and J genes are TRBV6-6 and TRBJ1-3; D is undetermined. CDR3 nucleotide sequence: TGTGCCAGCAGTGCCCCAGGCACTGGAAACACCATATATTTT. This encodes CASSAPGTGNTIYF.